This T cell receptor beta chain was profiled in a study of shared clonotypes between healthy human individuals. Whole-study context: Samples came from two female and a few male donors aged 18 to 49. Findings of the study overall: What rarefaction showed was incomplete sorted-subset sequencing despite large depth. Larger estimated richness was generally seen in naive subsets than in memory subsets.

Trimming at V came to 3 bases and at J to 1 base, leaving 22 bases not matched to a gene. CDR1 is MGHRA and CDR2 is YSYEKL in the germline V gene. CDR3 length: 21 amino acids. The data were produced by immunoSEQ multiplex PCR, yet TCRdb's version contains in-frame clones alone and is incomplete. The profile shows some 2,100,000 clones, 85% to 95% of them singletons. Concerning this clone: The antigen is not known.

CD45RO-negative, CCR7-positively selected cells formed the naive CD8 fraction, excluding terminally differentiated effector memory CD45RA+ cells. All donors were healthy HIV-negative adults lacking recent acute infections or vaccinations. The clonotype originates from a man younger than 35 in good health. Some clones in this sample may be carry-over from other donors' samples. The sequencing sample was made of naive CD8+ T cells from PBMCs. The chain employs TRBV4-1 and TRBJ2-7; 9 bases agree with TRBD1. Written as DNA, the CDR3 is TGCGCCAGCAGCCAGCTAGACCCGGGACAGGGTCCTTGGGTCGTGTCCTACGAGCAGTACTTC. Translation gives CASSQLDPGQGPWVVSYEQYF.